Detailed here is one T cell receptor (beta chain). The sample comes from a study of T cells expressing NK-cell markers. The CDR3 length is 16 residues. Germline V gives CDR1 DFQATT, CDR2 SNEGSKA (reference sequence). Using the 5' RACE reads, TCRdb records one entry per CDR3 protein without DNA. The table for this sample gives about 150,000 distinct CDR3 sequences. The specimen was blood T cells: a sorted CD56 or NKG2C T cell subset, CD4+ or CD8+ T cells, or bulk PBMC T cells (not recorded which). This rearrangement joins TRBV20-1 to TRBJ2-7; TCRdb names TRBD1, which stays unverified in the absence of DNA. This clonotype was sampled from a man aged 18-75 years in good health. This CDR3 reads CSASIKLGGSPYEQYF.